These T cell receptor beta chains were read from a single sample in a study of blood T cell repertoires in COVID-19. TCRdb keeps only in-frame clones here, not all; method: immunoSEQ multiplex PCR. The sample has approximately 250,000 clones; 85% are singletons. The sample taken for sequencing was peripheral blood. All receptors derive from a man aged 35 to 55 with acute or convalescent COVID-19. Each CDR3 is given with its conserved first and last residue. D genes are given only for firm matches. Size tells how often a clone was seen (once, few, many) or the class of an expanded clone, and some rows leave it out.

J gene	V gene	clone size	D gene	CDR3 protein	CDR3 DNA
TRBJ2-7	TRBV4-2	.	TRBD2	CASSQVSSGFSYEQYF	TGTGCCAGCAGCCAAGTGTCTAGCGGATTTTCCTACGAGCAGTACTTC
TRBJ1-6	TRBV6-5	.	TRBD1	CASSSNQGGSPLHF	TGTGCCAGCAGTTCGAATCAGGGGGGATCACCCCTCCACTTT
TRBJ1-5	TRBV18	.	.	CASSRFETGKNQPQHF	TGTGCCAGCTCACGATTCGAGACAGGTAAAAATCAGCCCCAGCATTTT
TRBJ2-3	TRBV29-1	.	TRBD2	CSFAGGTSRTDTQYF	TGCAGCTTCGCGGGGGGGACAAGCCGCACAGATACGCAGTATTTT
TRBJ1-1	TRBV19	.	TRBD1	CASRGQESPEAFF	TGTGCCAGTAGGGGACAGGAGTCGCCTGAAGCTTTCTTT
TRBJ1-2	TRBV28	.	TRBD1	CASRVTGVDGYTF	TGTGCCAGCAGGGTGACAGGGGTTGATGGCTACACCTTC
TRBJ2-1	TRBV2	.	.	CASSEDLTGRNEQFF	TGTGCCAGCAGTGAAGATCTGACAGGCCGCAATGAGCAGTTCTTC
TRBJ2-1	TRBV3-1/TRBV3-2	few	TRBD2	CASSPSQTSDNEQFF	TGTGCCAGCAGCCCTTCCCAGACTAGCGACAATGAGCAGTTCTTC
TRBJ1-1	TRBV5-1	.	TRBD1	CASSLRQGSDTEAFF	TGCGCCAGCAGCCTCCGACAGGGATCGGACACTGAAGCTTTCTTT
TRBJ1-1	TRBV10-3	.	.	CAISELAGKVVEAFF	TGTGCCATCAGTGAGCTCGCAGGGAAGGTCGTTGAAGCTTTCTTT
TRBJ1-1	TRBV2	.	.	CASSRNTEAFF	TGTGCCAGCAGCAGGAACACTGAAGCTTTCTTT
TRBJ2-2	TRBV19	.	.	CASSNRGITNTGELFF	TGTGCCAGTAGTAACCGGGGAATAACGAACACCGGGGAGCTGTTTTTT
TRBJ2-2	TRBV11-3	.	TRBD1	CASSFQGASGELFF	TGTGCCAGCAGCTTTCAGGGGGCGTCGGGGGAGCTGTTTTTT
TRBJ1-6	TRBV3-1/TRBV3-2	.	.	CASSQDGGGNSPLHF	TGTGCCAGCAGCCAAGATGGCGGGGGAAATTCACCCCTCCACTTT
TRBJ1-5	TRBV30	.	TRBD1	CAWTDRGDQPQHF	TGTGCCTGGACCGACAGGGGAGATCAGCCCCAGCATTTT
TRBJ2-7	TRBV14	once	.	CASSQESGFTYEQYF	TGTGCCAGCAGCCAAGAGTCAGGGTTCACCTACGAGCAGTACTTC
TRBJ2-7	TRBV7-9	.	TRBD2	CASSPGLAAPYEQYF	TGTGCCAGCAGCCCGGGACTAGCGGCCCCCTACGAGCAGTACTTC
TRBJ1-2	TRBV28	few	TRBD1	CASTKPGTGAAPGGYTF	TGTGCCAGCACCAAACCCGGGACAGGGGCCGCCCCGGGTGGCTACACCTTC
TRBJ1-2	TRBV15	.	.	CATSRATSPGSTF	TGTGCCACCAGCAGAGCTACTTCACCGGGATCCACCTTC
TRBJ1-1	TRBV25-1	.	TRBD1	CASSAVRGDDTEAFF	TGTGCCAGCAGTGCGGTCAGGGGGGATGACACTGAAGCTTTCTTT
TRBJ1-1	TRBV27	.	.	CASSLSTRVPKSGAFF	TGTGCCAGCAGTTTATCGACCAGGGTCCCTAAATCGGGAGCTTTCTTT
TRBJ1-6	TRBV2	.	TRBD1	CASSGDSGTEIESLHF	TGTGCCAGCAGTGGGGACTCCGGGACAGAAATAGAGTCCCTCCACTTT
TRBJ1-2	TRBV7-2	once	.	CASSLSGVYGYTF	TGTGCCAGCAGCTTGTCAGGGGTCTATGGCTACACCTTC
TRBJ1-1	TRBV19	few	TRBD1	CASSTPGQTPPFF	TGTGCCAGTAGTACACCGGGACAGACCCCCCCTTTCTTT
TRBJ1-3	TRBV4-1	.	.	CASSQINGNTIYF	TGCGCCAGCAGCCAAATAAATGGAAACACCATATATTTT
TRBJ2-3	TRBV3-1/TRBV3-2	.	TRBD2	CASSQALAGITDTQYF	TGTGCCAGCAGCCAAGCTCTAGCGGGGATCACAGATACGCAGTATTTT
TRBJ1-6	TRBV5-6	few	TRBD1	CASSPDRAGNSPLHF	TGTGCCAGCAGCCCAGACAGGGCAGGGAATTCACCCCTCCACTTT
TRBJ2-7	TRBV5-4	.	.	CASSLGPFSYEQYF	TGTGCCAGCAGCTTGGGTCCCTTCTCCTACGAGCAGTACTTC
TRBJ1-6	TRBV5-6	.	TRBD1	CASSGRTGGDSPLHF	TGTGCCAGCAGCGGGAGGACAGGGGGCGACTCACCCCTCCACTTT
TRBJ1-6	TRBV5-1	once	TRBD1	CASSLGGQGRSPLHF	TGCGCCAGCAGCTTGGGGGGACAGGGGCGGTCACCCCTCCACTTT
TRBJ2-3	TRBV5-1	.	.	CASSLAGDSVADTQYF	TGCGCCAGCAGCTTGGCTGGGGACTCCGTCGCAGATACGCAGTATTTT
TRBJ1-4	TRBV30	.	TRBD1	CAWETGEDEKLFF	TGTGCCTGGGAAACAGGGGAGGATGAAAAACTGTTTTTT
TRBJ2-2	TRBV5-4	.	TRBD1	CASSFRTGDAGELFF	TGTGCCAGCAGCTTCAGGACAGGGGACGCCGGGGAGCTGTTTTTT
TRBJ2-7	TRBV9	few	TRBD1	CASSPTGDEQYF	TGTGCCAGCAGCCCCACAGGGGATGAGCAGTACTTC
TRBJ2-7	TRBV6-5	.	.	CASSYATFYEQYF	TGTGCCAGCAGTTACGCGACATTCTACGAGCAGTACTTC
TRBJ2-7	TRBV12-3/TRBV12-4	.	.	CASSLIREEQYF	TGTGCCAGCAGTTTAATCCGAGAGGAGCAGTACTTC
TRBJ2-7	TRBV7-6	once	TRBD2	CASSLTGLAGVEQYF	TGTGCCAGCAGCTTAACGGGACTAGCGGGGGTGGAGCAGTACTTC
TRBJ2-7	TRBV13	.	TRBD1	CASSFWTGSVNEQYF	TGTGCCAGCAGCTTCTGGACAGGGTCTGTCAACGAGCAGTACTTC
TRBJ2-2	TRBV28	.	.	CASSSYQGYTGELFF	TGTGCCAGCAGTTCCTACCAGGGGTACACCGGGGAGCTGTTTTTT
TRBJ2-7	TRBV14	.	.	CASSPRRQGAYEQYF	TGTGCCAGCAGTCCTCGACGCCAGGGCGCCTACGAGCAGTACTTC
TRBJ1-6	TRBV5-6	once	TRBD1	CASSLEGATMNSPLHF	TGTGCCAGCAGCTTGGAGGGGGCTACTATGAATTCACCCCTCCACTTT
TRBJ1-1	TRBV9	.	TRBD1	CASSVGDSGMNTEAFF	TGTGCCAGCAGCGTAGGGGACAGCGGTATGAACACTGAAGCTTTCTTT
TRBJ2-5	TRBV6-8	.	TRBD2	CASSYASGGSQETQYF	TGTGCCAGCAGTTACGCTAGCGGGGGATCCCAAGAGACCCAGTACTTC
TRBJ2-3	TRBV28	.	.	CASSKGERTDTQYF	TGTGCCAGCAGTAAGGGGGAGCGCACAGATACGCAGTATTTT
TRBJ1-1	TRBV19	.	.	CASRRRGGTEAFF	TGTGCCAGTAGACGTCGCGGGGGTACTGAAGCTTTCTTT
TRBJ2-5	TRBV15	.	.	CATSREDRVEETQYF	TGTGCCACCAGCAGAGAGGACAGAGTGGAGGAGACCCAGTACTTC
TRBJ1-6	TRBV4-1	.	.	CASSQDGDNSPLHF	TGCGCCAGCAGCCAAGATGGAGATAATTCACCCCTCCACTTT
TRBJ2-2	TRBV9	.	TRBD2	CASSVTLFSGGLGTGELFF	TGTGCCAGCAGTGTCACGTTATTTAGCGGGGGCTTGGGCACCGGGGAGCTGTTTTTT